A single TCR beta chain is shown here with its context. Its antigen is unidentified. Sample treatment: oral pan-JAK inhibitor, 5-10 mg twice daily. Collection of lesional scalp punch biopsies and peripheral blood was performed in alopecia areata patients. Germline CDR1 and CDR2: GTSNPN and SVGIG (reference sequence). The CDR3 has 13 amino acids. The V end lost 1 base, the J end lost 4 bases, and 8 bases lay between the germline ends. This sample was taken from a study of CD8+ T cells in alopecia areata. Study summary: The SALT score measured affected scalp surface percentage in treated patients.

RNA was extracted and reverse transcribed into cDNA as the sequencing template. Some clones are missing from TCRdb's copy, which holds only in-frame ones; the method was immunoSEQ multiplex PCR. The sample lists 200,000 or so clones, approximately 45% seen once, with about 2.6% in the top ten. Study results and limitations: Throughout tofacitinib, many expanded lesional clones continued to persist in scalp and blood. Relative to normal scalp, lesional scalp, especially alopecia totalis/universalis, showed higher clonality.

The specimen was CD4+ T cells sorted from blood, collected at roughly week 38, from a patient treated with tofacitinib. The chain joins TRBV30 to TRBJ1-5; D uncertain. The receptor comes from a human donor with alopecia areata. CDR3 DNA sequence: TGTGCCTGGAGTGGTGGGGAAAATCAGCCCCAGCATTTT. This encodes CAWSGGENQPQHF.